The source of this T cell receptor (beta chain) is a study of T-cell reconstitution after alpha-beta-depleted transplantation in children. Ten or more counts support this clonotype. The V end lost 5 bases, the J end lost 7 bases, and 12 bases lay between the germline ends. This CDR3 has 14 amino acids. Unique molecular identifiers were built into the TCRbeta library. A single record per CDR3 protein comes from TCRdb applying MiXCR to the PCR reads. The sample consists of 600,000 to 700,000 distinct CDR3 sequences, around 17% of them appearing once. The gene calls are TRBV12-3 or TRBV12-4 and TRBJ1-6; no clear D. Sequencing used PBMCs from the stem cell graft donor, obtained from the stem cell graft. This sequence originates from a human donor who donated a stem cell graft to a child with acute myeloid leukemia. Here the CDR3 DNA reads TGTGCCAGCAGTCACCGAGGGCAGAATTCACCCCTCCACTTT. It encodes CASSHRGQNSPLHF.